This T cell receptor (beta chain) was sequenced during a study of shared clonotypes between healthy human individuals (dated by TCRdb to 2020 to 2022). General notes on the study: The cohort included three men and a couple of women between 18 and 49 years of age. Per donor, leukapheresis produced somewhere between about 0.9 and 9.5 billion PBMCs. To increase sequencing depth and limit assay-specific biases, different laboratories used diverse techniques to prepare libraries and sequence TCR repertoires. To estimate repertoire size and how much clonotypes are shared between individuals, the study performed deep sequencing of blood TCR repertoires from about five healthy adults. For each donor, CD4 naive and CD4 memory were each given three plates, CD8 naive was given two plates, and CD8 memory was given one plate. Results the study describes overall, beyond this receptor: Rarefaction of sorted-subset datasets indicated incomplete sequencing despite the large sequencing depth. Larger estimated clonotype richness was generally found for naive subsets than for memory subsets. Because the study included a small number of donors, the genetic and exposure-history diversity represented was limited. Based on pairwise subsampling, the degree of clonotype sharing among donors was expected to be affected by sequencing depth. Sampling was limited to blood, and TCR repertoires in tissue likely differ from TCR repertoires in blood. When a few donors were compared, the shared fraction of clonotypes was about 5% for naive CD4, approximately 3.3% for naive CD8, 2.3% for memory CD4, and under 0.5% for memory CD8. Higher generation probabilities were observed for clonotypes shared by all four sorted-subset donors than for non-shared clonotypes.

Using the deep immunoSEQ assay, TCR CDR3 regions were amplified from genomic DNA by multiplex PCR. Extracted genomic DNA from each cell subset was spread evenly across all wells of several immunoSEQ 96-well plates, with each plate serving as a replicate. Each replicate PCR for sorted subsets received around 200 ng genomic DNA, equal to tens of thousands of T cell genomes. Purified libraries were quantified with a Qubit 3.0 fluorometer, sized on a Bioanalyzer 2100, and re-quantified with the KAPA Library Quantification kit. Each immunoSEQ 96-well plate was sequenced on its own single-read 150-cycle Illumina NextSeq 550 flow cell. As for how the authors treated the data: Because only junctional sequences without quality scores were contained in the immunoSEQ output, filtering matching that applied to full-length reads could not be performed. Sequences were annotated with PyIR, a Python wrapper for IgBLAST v1.9, using IMGT germline references to assign V/J genes and CDR3. Any read was removed if the V/J assignment was weak (E-value above 1e-6), the CDR3 was missing, or the read contained stop codons, out-of-frame junctions, or ambiguous translated residues. V3J clonotypes were defined as sequences sharing the same inferred V gene, J gene, and CDR3 amino acid sequence. The percentage overlap between two repertoires was calculated by dividing the number of shared unique clonotypes by the size of the smaller repertoire. Repertoire richness was assessed with RTK rarefaction, the Chao1 estimator, and Recon v2.1 estimates of unobserved clonotypes. Generation probabilities for all TCRbeta clonotypes obtained by the gDNA method from a handful of donors were computed using OLGA. Not all clones reach the TCRdb copy of this immuneACCESS table, which keeps in-frame sequences only. Checked studies attribute under half of the gap to unresolved V genes and leave the rest unexplained. The V and J calls and clone size are taken from that table; D and trimming were inferred from the DNA. The sample table records more than 400,000 clones; approximately 95% of these occur just once. The leading ten clones occupy 0.05% to 0.07% of the sample.

Healthy HIV-negative adults with no recently reported acute infections or vaccinations were included as donors. Only Caucasian adults living in Nashville, Tennessee, USA were represented among the donors. Magnetic negative selection was used to enrich CD4+ T cells, after which naive cells were positively selected on CD45RA and the negative fraction became the memory subset. After blood collection by leukapheresis, PBMCs were isolated using Ficoll-Histopaque density gradient centrifugation and then cryopreserved in the vapor phase of liquid nitrogen. Purity and quantity of every magnetically sorted T cell population were checked by analytical flow cytometry. From each sorted fraction, genomic DNA was isolated and quantified by UV absorbance on a Nanodrop 2000c. The cysteine opens and the phenylalanine closes a CDR3 of 15 amino acids. Of the read, only the CDR3 DNA is kept; its 45 bases are in frame from base 1. As encoded in the germline V gene, CDR1 is MNHNS while CDR2 is SASEGT. V drops 2 bases and J drops 2 bases, leaving 13 bases in between.

About this clone: The specificity of this receptor is unknown. No much larger clonotype is one base removed from it; base qualities were not supplied.

The V and J genes are TRBV6-1 and TRBJ2-7, with the D gene too uncertain to name. Specimen: naive CD4+ T cells sorted from blood. The sample's cell subset or site, from its label and the paper: CD45RA+ positively selected. The clonotype comes from a young woman in good health. In nucleotides, the sequence is TGTGCCAGCAGTGAATTGACGGGTACCCCCTACGAGCAGTACTTC. Its protein is CASSELTGTPYEQYF.